Here is one T cell receptor (beta chain) with its context. The data were taken from a study of cytomegalovirus exposure and HLA in healthy donors. The CDR3 covers 15 residues. Trimming cost V 6 bases and J 4 bases, with 16 bases left between them. CDR1 and CDR2 from the germline V gene are SNHLY and FYNNEI. Data came from immunoSEQ multiplex PCR; TCRdb stores just in-frame clones and leaves some out. The data show roughly 120,000 clones, roughly nine tenths seen once. V gene TRBV2 combines with J gene TRBJ2-1, with D possibly matching TRBD2 (5 bases). This receptor was identified in a man younger than 35 in good health and CMV-seropositive. The specimen was PBMCs. CDR3 DNA sequence: TGTGCCAGCAGACAATTACGCGGGCCTTACAATGAGCAGTTCTTC. It is translated as CASRQLRGPYNEQFF.